The clone carrying this T cell receptor beta chain was detected only a few times. As yet, its antigen is unknown. Employing constant-segment primers, 5'RACE generated TCR alpha and TCR beta cDNA libraries bearing sample barcodes and UMIs. TCRdb re-called the 5' RACE reads with MiXCR, one entry per CDR3 protein. Of 150,000 or so distinct CDR3 sequences in the sample, about 28% were seen once. In germline, CDR1 is SGHTA, CDR2 FQGNSA. The CDR3 has 13 residues. V was shortened by 1 base and J by 12 bases, with 13 bases between the two germline ends. The source of the sample is a study of T-cell memory formation after mild COVID-19. Study as a whole: Clusters of TCRs were largely donor specific. Study outcomes and limitations: Contracting CD8+ clones were enriched in EMRA, CD4+ mainly in CM and EM. Several responding clones turned up in pre-infection memory, indicating that cross-reactive memory may have taken part.

This chain joins TRBV7-2 and TRBJ2-1; no clear D. This TCR was sampled from an adult woman who had mild COVID-19 (a few samples of this study predate the infection). Cell type and time point are not known. Material for sequencing was PBMCs or a T cell subset sorted from them (not recorded which). The CDR3 loop reads CASSLDSTMTQFF. CDR3 DNA sequence: TGTGCCAGCAGCTTAGACAGTACAATGACGCAGTTCTTC. The full variable domain, rest sourced from reference TRBV7-2 and TRBJ2-1, is GAGVSQSPSNKVTEKGKDVELRCDPISGHTALYWYRQSLGQGLEFLIYFQGNSAPDKSGLPSDRFSAERTGGSVSTLTIQRTQQEDSAVYLCASSLDSTMTQFFGPGTRLTVL.